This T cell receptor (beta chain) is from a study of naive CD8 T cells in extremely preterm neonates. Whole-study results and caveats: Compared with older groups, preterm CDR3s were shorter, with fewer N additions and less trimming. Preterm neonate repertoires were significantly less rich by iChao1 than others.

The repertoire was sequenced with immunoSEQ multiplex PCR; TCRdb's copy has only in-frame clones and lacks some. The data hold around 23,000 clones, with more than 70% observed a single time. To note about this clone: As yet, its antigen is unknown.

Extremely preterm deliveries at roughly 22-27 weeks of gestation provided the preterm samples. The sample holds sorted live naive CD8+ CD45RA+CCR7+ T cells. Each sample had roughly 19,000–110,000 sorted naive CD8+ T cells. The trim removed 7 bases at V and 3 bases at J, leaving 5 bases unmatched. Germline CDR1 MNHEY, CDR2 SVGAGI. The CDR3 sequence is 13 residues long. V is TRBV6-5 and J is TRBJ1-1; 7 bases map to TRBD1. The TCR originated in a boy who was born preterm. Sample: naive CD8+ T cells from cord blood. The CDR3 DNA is TGTGCCAGCACCTCCGGACAGGACACTGAAGCTTTCTTT. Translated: CASTSGQDTEAFF.